Sequencing of this T cell receptor beta chain was carried out in a study of identical twins. Study-wide results and caveats: Conclusions leaned on cross-sectional statistical analysis and did not track the same donors over time. Insertions were fewer in abundant cord blood beta clonotypes, whereas memory repertoires showed none of this pattern.

This clonotype was counted between two and nine times. Its antigen is as yet unknown. It was template switching that added a universal primer site, and there were unique molecular identifiers on the cDNA. TCRdb redid the calling of the 5' RACE reads with MiXCR, one entry per CDR3 protein. This table has approximately 1.8 million distinct CDR3 sequences, around 33% appearing once. Healthy Caucasians supplied all donations. The CDR3 totals 15 residues. CDR1 is DFQATT, CDR2 SNEGSKA, per germline (reference sequence). The junction had 11 bases not matched to a gene; V was cut back by 4 bases and J by 3 bases.

The source is a newborn girl in good health. What was sequenced was cord blood. The chain couples TRBV20-1 to TRBJ2-7; 8 positions agree with TRBD2. The CDR3 sequence is CSANAMGLEGYEQYF. The CDR3 nucleotides are TGCAGTGCTAACGCCATGGGACTAGAAGGCTACGAGCAGTACTTC.